This TCR beta chain was profiled in a study of T-cell memory formation after mild COVID-19. Using its own MiXCR run on the 5' RACE reads, TCRdb lists one record per CDR3 protein. The sample yields 180,000 or so distinct CDR3 sequences, around a tenth seen once. This clonotype was seen only a few times. Its antigen is as yet unknown. J gave up 10 bases and V 4 bases, and 4 bases lay outside the gene matches. This CDR3 has 11 residues. CDR1 and CDR2 (germline): SGDLS, YYNGEE. General study points: Prior to infection, memory already included some responding clones, suggesting cross-reactive memory joined.

The source material was PBMCs or a T cell subset sorted from them (not recorded which). The rearrangement joins TRBV9 to TRBJ1-2; 7 bases line up with TRBD1. The clonotype was recovered from a man younger than 30 who had mild COVID-19 (a few samples of this study predate the infection). Cell type and time point are not known. CDR3 coding DNA: TGTGCCAGCAGCCAGGGGGGCGACTACACCTTC. Translation gives CASSQGGDYTF.